The 32 T cell receptor beta chains given below trace back to one sample, sequenced in a study of shared clonotypes between healthy human individuals. The assay was immunoSEQ multiplex PCR, and TCRdb's table has in-frame clones only and misses some. The table records about 2,200,000 clones, 93% of them present only once. Naive-designated CD8 cells lacked CD45RO, were positively enriched for CCR7, and omitted terminally differentiated effector memory CD45RA+ cells. Sequenced: naive CD8+ T cells from PBMCs. The source of these receptors is a man aged 18 to 30 in good health. Some clones in this sample may be carry-over from other donors' samples.

This chain uses TRBV10-1 with TRBJ2-7, with TRBD2 matching over 7 bases. Germline values: CDR1 WNHNN, CDR2 SYGVQD (reference sequence). The CDR3 contains 14 residues. The V segment lost 0 bases and the J segment 6 bases; nucleotides outside the gene matches: 5. CDR3 protein: CASSESGGSSEQYF. In DNA, the CDR3 is TGCGCCAGCAGTGAGTCCGGCGGGAGCTCCGAGCAGTACTTC.

This clone is a singleton in its sample. V is TRBV6-6 and J is TRBJ2-1; 10 bases line up with TRBD2. The CDR3 runs to 15 residues. Trimming took 6 bases from V and 4 from J; bases not matched to a gene: 6. The germline V gene has CDR1 MNHNY and CDR2 SVGAGI (reference sequence). CDR3: CASRVAGGAYNEQFF. The CDR3 nucleotides read TGTGCCAGCAGGGTAGCGGGAGGAGCGTACAATGAGCAGTTCTTC.

This clone was observed a single time. This sequence joins TRBV27 and TRBJ2-7; 8 bases fit TRBD2. The CDR3 totals 16 residues. The V and J ends lost 2 bases and 2 bases, in that order; junction bases with no gene match: 8. Germline loops: CDR1 MNHEY, CDR2 SMNVEV (reference sequence). The CDR3 loop reads CASSLVGGGTPYEQYF. The CDR3 DNA follows: TGTGCCAGCAGTTTAGTGGGCGGGGGGACACCCTACGAGCAGTACTTC.

On this clone: This CDR3 is also generated by other DNA sequences in the sample. J is TRBJ2-3 and V is TRBV4-1; 8 bases are a match to TRBD1. The CDR3 consists of 15 residues. V was pared by 1 base and J by 1 base, with 1 base of the junction left unmatched. Germline V gene lookup returns CDR1 MGHRA and CDR2 YSYEKL. CDR3 loop: CASSQGRGRTDTQYF. The CDR3 DNA reads TGCGCCAGCAGCCAAGGCAGGGGGCGCACAGATACGCAGTATTTT.

The chain has TRBV5-5 and TRBJ2-1; D is unresolved. Germline values: CDR1 SGHKS, CDR2 YYEKEE (reference sequence). The CDR3 contains 17 residues. Trimming took off 4 bases at V and 0 bases at J, with 17 bases between the two ends. As DNA, the CDR3 is TGTGCCAGCAGCGAGCGACGAACGCCCGACTCCTACAATGAGCAGTTCTTC. Protein product: CASSERRTPDSYNEQFF.

The CDR3 sequence: CSVEDFSRGSGSSYEQYF. CDR3 DNA sequence: TGCAGCGTTGAAGATTTTTCTCGGGGAAGCGGGAGTTCGTACGAGCAGTACTTC. The rearrangement joins TRBV29-1 to TRBJ2-7; 8 nucleotides line up with TRBD2. Germline trimming cut 0 bases from V and 4 bases from J; bases unmatched to any gene: 17. The germline V gene has CDR1 SQVTM and CDR2 ANQGSEA. CDR3 length equals 18 residues.

The chain carries TRBV28 and TRBJ2-5; weak D call: TRBD1 (6 bases). Germline V gene lookup returns CDR1 MDHEN and CDR2 SYDVKM. V gave up 3 bases and J gave up 5 bases, with 22 bases separating them. This CDR3 is built from 17 residues. Written as DNA, the CDR3 is TGTGCCAGCAGTTTGCCATCTGACAGGCCCGACGGGGAGACCCAGTACTTC. Residues: CASSLPSDRPDGETQYF. The variable domain in full, with the rest retrieved from reference TRBV28 and TRBJ2-5, is DVKVTQSSRYLVKRTGEKVFLECVQDMDHENMFWYRQDPGLGLRLIYFSYDVKMKEKGDIPEGYSVSREKKERFSLILESASTNQTSMYLCASSLPSDRPDGETQYFGPGTRLLVL.

Details on this clone: The sample has other DNA sequences that encode this CDR3 too. The CDR3 protein is CASSQDYTEAFF. Here the CDR3 DNA reads TGTGCCAGCAGCCAAGACTACACTGAAGCTTTCTTT. The chain combines TRBV4-2 with TRBJ1-1; D not resolved. The CDR3 length is 12 residues. The germline CDR1 and CDR2 sequences are LGHNA and YNFKEQ. With 0 bases removed from V and 3 bases from J, the gap between germline ends came to 2 bases.

The chain combines TRBV5-1 with TRBJ2-5; weak D call: TRBD1 (5 bases). Germline-derived CDR1 and CDR2 are SGHRS and YFSETQ. The CDR3 length is 15 residues. The V end was cut by 2 bases, the J end by 1 base, with 12 bases between. CDR3 region: CASSLTHRSQETQYF. DNA of the CDR3: TGCGCCAGCAGCTTAACCCACAGGTCCCAAGAGACCCAGTACTTC.

The V gene is TRBV19, the J gene TRBJ2-7, with a weak D call TRBD1 (5 bases). V shed 10 bases and J shed 4 bases, with 17 bases lying between them. This CDR3 region has 13 residues. The V gene's germline CDR1 is LNHDA and CDR2 SQIVND (reference sequence). The CDR3 loop reads CATSDRQTYEQYF. The CDR3 coding sequence is TGTGCCACTTCCGACAGACAAACGTACGAGCAGTACTTC.

V gene TRBV6-9 combines with J gene TRBJ2-3; TRBD2 might be the D (6 bases). This CDR3 is 15 amino acids long. Trimming shortened V by 3 bases and J by 6 bases, and 16 bases separated the two germline ends. Germline V gene data show CDR1 as MNHGY and CDR2 as SVAAGI. The CDR3 DNA sequence: TGTGCCAGCAGTTACCTAGCGAACGCGGCGGATACGCAGTATTTT. Translating it yields CASSYLANAADTQYF.

The chain links TRBV27 to TRBJ2-1; 14 positions agree with TRBD2. The CDR3 loop spans 16 amino acids. Germline V lookup: CDR1 MNHEY, CDR2 SMNVEV (reference sequence). Trimming cost V 2 bases and J 9 bases; bases outside gene matches: 6. The CDR3: CASSLLGTSGSVEQFF. The DNA for the CDR3 is TGTGCCAGCAGTTTACTCGGGACTAGCGGGAGTGTTGAGCAGTTCTTC.

The chain carries TRBV27 and TRBJ1-5, with 11 bases identical to TRBD1. Germline CDR1 and CDR2: MNHEY and SMNVEV (reference sequence). V gave up 6 bases and J gave up 3 bases; unmatched junction bases: 7. This CDR3 is built from 16 residues. The CDR3 is CASSPGQGAFNQPQHF. In DNA, the CDR3 is TGTGCCAGCAGCCCCGGACAGGGGGCATTCAATCAGCCCCAGCATTTT.

The V and J genes are TRBV29-1 and TRBJ2-5; D may be TRBD2 (7 bases). The V and J ends lost 3 bases and 4 bases respectively, with 21 bases between them. The V gene's germline CDR1 is SQVTM and CDR2 ANQGSEA. The CDR3 extends over 16 amino acids. In DNA, the CDR3 is TGCAGCGTTGATAGTTATGGCGCGGGGGCAGGAGAGACCCAGTACTTC. The encoded protein is CSVDSYGAGAGETQYF.

The chain links TRBV30 to TRBJ2-3; no definite D call. Trimming took off 7 bases at V and 4 bases at J, with 9 bases between the two ends. The V gene's germline CDR1 is GTSNPN and CDR2 SVGIG (reference sequence). This CDR3 spans 11 amino acids. DNA for the CDR3: TGTGCCTCCCGGACGGCAGATACGCAGTATTTT. Translation gives CASRTADTQYF.

The V and J genes are TRBV6-5 and TRBJ2-1; 8 positions agree with TRBD1. Germline CDR1 MNHEY, CDR2 SVGAGI. Trimming removed 6 bases from V and 5 bases from J; junction bases left unmatched: 9. This CDR3 spans 15 amino acids. CDR3 loop: CASSLGYRGDNEQFF. CDR3 nucleotides: TGTGCCAGCAGCCTCGGGTACAGGGGGGACAATGAGCAGTTCTTC.

This chain uses TRBV5-1 with TRBJ2-3; the D call may be TRBD1 or TRBD2 (7 bases each). V was pared by 4 bases and J by 7 bases, with 19 bases between. The CDR3 consists of 15 residues. CDR1 SGHRS and CDR2 YFSETQ come from the germline V gene. CDR3 nucleotide sequence: TGCGCCAGCAGCCTTGGGGGGGACAGCCTGTATACGCAGTATTTT. Encoded protein: CASSLGGDSLYTQYF. The whole variable domain, filled in from reference TRBV5-1 and TRBJ2-3, reads KAGVTQTPRYLIKTRGQQVTLSCSPISGHRSVSWYQQTPGQGLQFLFEYFSETQRNKGNFPGRFSGRQFSNSRSEMNVSTLELGDSALYLCASSLGGDSLYTQYFGPGTRLTVL.

The chain combines TRBV4-3 with TRBJ1-2; D gene uncertain. V was trimmed by 0 bases and J by 2 bases, leaving 10 bases between them. CDR1 is LGHNA and CDR2 is YSLEER in the germline V gene. This CDR3 is built from 15 residues. For the CDR3, the DNA is TGCGCCAGCAGCCAAGACCCGACCTTCAACTATGGCTACACCTTC. This gives the protein CASSQDPTFNYGYTF.

This chain links TRBV27 with TRBJ1-1, with D tentatively TRBD1 (6 bases). V lost 9 bases and J 1 base, leaving 15 bases between the germline ends. The CDR3 length is 14 residues. Germline assignment: CDR1 MNHEY and CDR2 SMNVEV (reference sequence). The CDR3 sequence is CASRYGTPNTEAFF. The CDR3, as DNA: TGTGCCAGTCGATACGGGACACCGAACACTGAAGCTTTCTTT.

This chain connects TRBV14 to TRBJ2-5, with unresolved D. V lost 5 bases, J lost 7 bases, and 20 bases lay in between. From germline, CDR1 is SGHDN and CDR2 FVKESK. The CDR3 length is 15 residues. The CDR3 region has the DNA TGTGCCAGCAGCGAACGGGCCCCAGACCCAGGGACCCAGTACTTC. Amino acid sequence: CASSERAPDPGTQYF.

This clone was seen a few times. This chain links TRBV7-3 with TRBJ2-2, with 13 positions matching TRBD2. CDR3 length equals 16 residues. After removal of 3 bases from V and 6 bases from J, the junction contained 4 bases not matched to a gene. Germline CDR1 and CDR2: SGHTA and FQGTGA. CDR3 sequence reads: CASSFRTSGSAGELFF. CDR3 sequence (DNA): TGTGCCAGCAGCTTCCGGACTAGCGGGAGTGCCGGGGAGCTGTTTTTT.

Turning to this clone: The same CDR3 arises from other DNA sequences in this sample as well. The chain combines TRBV9 with TRBJ2-7; D possibly corresponds to TRBD2 (5 bases). Germline V gene lookup returns CDR1 SGDLS and CDR2 YYNGEE. The V end was cut by 3 bases, the J end by 0 bases, with 10 bases between. This CDR3 comprises 14 residues. The CDR3 nucleotides read TGTGCCAGCAGCGCAGAGGGCAGCTCCTACGAGCAGTACTTC. As protein: CASSAEGSSYEQYF.

The chain recombines TRBV6-5 with TRBJ1-4; D gene unclear. Trimming took 6 bases from V and 0 from J, leaving 8 bases between them. The germline CDR1 and CDR2 sequences are MNHEY and SVGAGI. The CDR3 totals 14 residues. The CDR3 sequence is CASSTGATNEKLFF. As DNA, the CDR3 is TGTGCCAGCAGCACGGGTGCAACTAATGAAAAACTGTTTTTT.

V usage is TRBV19 and J usage is TRBJ2-1; perhaps TRBD2 as D (6 bases). V shed 5 bases and J shed 15 bases, with 17 bases lying between them. Germline V lookup: CDR1 LNHDA, CDR2 SQIVND (reference sequence). There are 12 residues in the CDR3. The CDR3 DNA follows: TGTGCCAGTAGTCCGGAACCGGGGGACCCGTTCTTC. Protein: CASSPEPGDPFF.

The chain uses TRBV9 and TRBJ1-1; TRBD1 is a possible D gene (6 bases). Germline CDR1 is SGDLS and CDR2 is YYNGEE. Trimming stripped 4 bases from V and 0 bases from J, with 10 bases between. The CDR3 consists of 14 residues. CDR3 loop: CASSQGTLNTEAFF. CDR3 coding DNA: TGTGCCAGCAGCCAGGGGACACTGAACACTGAAGCTTTCTTT.

This chain connects TRBV2 to TRBJ2-1; TRBD1 is a possible D gene (5 bases). The CDR3 runs to 15 residues. The V gene lost 8 bases and the J gene lost 2 bases, with 16 bases spanning the gap. The germline V gene has CDR1 SNHLY and CDR2 FYNNEI. CDR3 DNA: TGTGCCAGCCCCGCGGACACCGAGACCTACAATGAGCAGTTCTTC. Translating it yields CASPADTETYNEQFF.

This chain uses TRBV5-4 with TRBJ1-4; 10 bases line up with TRBD1. The CDR3 sequence is 16 residues long. The trim removed 4 bases at V and 0 bases at J, leaving 3 bases unmatched. The germline gives CDR1 SGHNT, CDR2 YYREEE (reference sequence). The CDR3 coding sequence is TGTGCCAGCAGCCGTGGACAGGGGGCAACTAATGAAAAACTGTTTTTT. It is translated as CASSRGQGATNEKLFF.

The gene calls are TRBV7-2 and TRBJ2-1, with TRBD2 matching 7 bases. CDR1 SGHTA and CDR2 FQGNSA come from the germline V gene. The CDR3 is made up of 19 amino acids. The ends lost 5 bases at V and 0 bases at J; junction bases unmatched: 16. CDR3: CASSQGVLATTLSYNEQFF. In DNA form, the CDR3 reads TGTGCCAGCAGCCAAGGAGTACTAGCGACCACACTCTCCTACAATGAGCAGTTCTTC.

The chain uses TRBV5-1 and TRBJ2-3; 8 positions agree with TRBD2. Trimming at V came to 4 bases and at J to 2 bases, leaving 9 bases not matched to a gene. Germline V CDR1 and CDR2: SGHRS, YFSETQ. The CDR3 is 16 amino acids. This CDR3 is CASSPLPGGATDTQYF. The CDR3 nucleotides read TGCGCCAGCAGCCCACTCCCCGGGGGGGCCACAGATACGCAGTATTTT.

The V gene is TRBV25-1, the J gene TRBJ2-7, with D possibly being TRBD1 or TRBD2 (5 bases each). This CDR3 contains 13 residues. Per the germline V gene, CDR1 is MGHDK and CDR2 is SYGVNS. V lost 6 bases to trimming and J lost 2 bases, with 11 bases between them. The CDR3 DNA sequence: TGTGCCAGCAGGGGGGACCTCGCCTACGAGCAGTACTTC. Translating it yields CASRGDLAYEQYF.

This clone was seen once. The chain recombines TRBV4-1 with TRBJ2-1; 7 positions match TRBD2. J was trimmed by 6 bases and V by 4 bases; bases with no gene match: 12. CDR1 and CDR2 (germline): MGHRA, YSYEKL. The CDR3 extends over 16 amino acids. CDR3 sequence (DNA): TGCGCCAGCAGCCTCCAGGAAGGCGGGAGATTCAATGAGCAGTTCTTC. It yields the protein CASSLQEGGRFNEQFF.

The rearrangement uses TRBV4-2 and TRBJ1-2; D gene ambiguous. The germline V gene has CDR1 LGHNA and CDR2 YNFKEQ. The CDR3 spans 15 residues. The V and J ends lost 1 base and 4 bases respectively, with 13 bases between them. CDR3 bases: TGTGCCAGCAGCCAAGCCGTGACGGATGTCTATGGCTACACCTTC. This sequence encodes CASSQAVTDVYGYTF.